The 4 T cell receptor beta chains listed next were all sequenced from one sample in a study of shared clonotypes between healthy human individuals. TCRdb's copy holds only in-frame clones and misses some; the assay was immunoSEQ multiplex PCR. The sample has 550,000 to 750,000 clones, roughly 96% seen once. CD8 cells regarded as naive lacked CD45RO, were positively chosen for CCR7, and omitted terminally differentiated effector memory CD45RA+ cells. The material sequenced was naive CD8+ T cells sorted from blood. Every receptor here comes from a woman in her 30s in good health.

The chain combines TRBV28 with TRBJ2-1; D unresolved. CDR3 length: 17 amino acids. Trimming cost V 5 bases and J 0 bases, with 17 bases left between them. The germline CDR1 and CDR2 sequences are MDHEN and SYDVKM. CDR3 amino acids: CASSPSVGKLSYNEQFF. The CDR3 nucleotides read TGTGCCAGCAGTCCCTCCGTTGGGAAACTCTCCTACAATGAGCAGTTCTTC. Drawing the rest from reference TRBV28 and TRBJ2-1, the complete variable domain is DVKVTQSSRYLVKRTGEKVFLECVQDMDHENMFWYRQDPGLGLRLIYFSYDVKMKEKGDIPEGYSVSREKKERFSLILESASTNQTSMYLCASSPSVGKLSYNEQFFGPGTRLTVL.

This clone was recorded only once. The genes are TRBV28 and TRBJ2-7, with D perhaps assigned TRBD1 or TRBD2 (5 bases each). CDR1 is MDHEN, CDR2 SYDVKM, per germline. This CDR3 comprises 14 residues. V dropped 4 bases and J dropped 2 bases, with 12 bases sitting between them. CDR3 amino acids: CASSSRDGPYEQYF. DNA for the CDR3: TGTGCCAGCAGTTCCCGGGACGGTCCCTACGAGCAGTACTTC.

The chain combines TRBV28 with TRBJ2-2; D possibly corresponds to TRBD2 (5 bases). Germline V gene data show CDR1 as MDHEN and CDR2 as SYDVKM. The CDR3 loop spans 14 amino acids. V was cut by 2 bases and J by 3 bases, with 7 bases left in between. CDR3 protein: CASSLRGDTGELFF. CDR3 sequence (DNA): TGTGCCAGCAGTTTACGGGGAGACACCGGGGAGCTGTTTTTT.

This CDR3 reads CASSLDRQGHGFWEGAFF. The CDR3 DNA follows: TGCGCCAGCAGCTTGGACCGACAGGGCCACGGGTTTTGGGAAGGAGCTTTCTTT. The chain links TRBV5-1 to TRBJ1-1; 7 bases agree with TRBD1. The CDR3 is 18 residues long. Germline lookup yields CDR1 SGHRS and CDR2 YFSETQ. The J segment lost 10 bases and the V segment lost 0 bases, leaving 21 bases of the junction unmatched.